The clone carrying this TCR beta chain occurred a few times. Individual cDNA molecules each received unique molecular identifiers attached to them. TCRdb recomputed calls from the 5' RACE reads with MiXCR, one row per CDR3 protein. The table shows some 40,000 distinct CDR3 sequences, with less than 5% occurring only once. This sample stems from a study of early T cells in non-severe SARS-CoV-2 infection. Study-level information: Sequenced material consisted of bulk RNA (from unsorted whole blood), and chains were unpaired.

This CDR3 is 14 amino acids long. Germline CDR1 is MNHEY and CDR2 is SVGEGT. Trimming removed 6 bases from V and 4 bases from J; junction bases left unmatched: 2. The sequencing input was whole blood. The chain is built from TRBV6-2 or TRBV6-3 and TRBJ2-5; 13 positions agree with TRBD2. This receptor was obtained from an adult who was a healthcare worker with PCR-confirmed SARS-CoV-2 infection or an uninfected control (not recorded which). This CDR3 reads CASRGLAGAETQYF. The CDR3 DNA follows: TGTGCCAGCAGAGGACTAGCGGGAGCAGAGACCCAGTACTTC.